A single sample gave rise to the 27 T cell receptor beta chains below, sequenced in a study of cytomegalovirus exposure and HLA in healthy donors. 60 Vbeta and 13 Jbeta primers were used in PCR. Profiling relied on immunoSEQ multiplex PCR, and the TCRdb table lists in-frame clones only, not all of them. This sample has over 150,000 clones; 71% occur once, and the top ten carry about 2.7%. Material: PBMCs. These receptors came from a woman aged 25 to 45 in good health and CMV-seronegative.

The chain has TRBV19 and TRBJ1-5; 8 nucleotides align to TRBD1. After removal of 5 bases from V and 2 bases from J, the junction contained 5 bases not matched to a gene. Germline loops: CDR1 LNHDA, CDR2 SQIVND (reference sequence). There are 15 residues in the CDR3. CDR3 bases: TGTGCCAGTAGTTTCCAGGGACAGGGCAATCAGCCCCAGCATTTT. As protein: CASSFQGQGNQPQHF.

The chain recombines TRBV7-2 with TRBJ2-7; 7 bases map to TRBD1. CDR1 is SGHTA, CDR2 FQGNSA, per germline. Trimming took 7 bases from V and 2 from J; bases not matched to a gene: 11. CDR3 length equals 15 residues. This CDR3 is CASTTLQGRTYEQYF. CDR3 in DNA: TGTGCCAGCACGACCTTACAGGGGCGTACCTACGAGCAGTACTTC.

The chain combines TRBV7-3 with TRBJ2-7, with D maybe TRBD2 (5 bases). V lost 6 bases, J lost 3 bases, and 21 bases lay in between. CDR1 and CDR2 from the germline V gene are SGHTA and FQGTGA. The CDR3 is made up of 16 amino acids. In DNA, the CDR3 is TGTGCCAGCAGAACACCGTCCCGTAGCGAGGGCTACGAGCAGTACTTC. It codes for CASRTPSRSEGYEQYF.

In DNA, the CDR3 is TGTGCCAGCAGCTTATGGGGCGAATATGGCTACACCTTC. It codes for CASSLWGEYGYTF. The J gene is TRBJ1-2, the V gene TRBV5-6, with D possibly matching TRBD1 (5 bases). The germline CDR1 and CDR2 sequences are SGHDT and YYEEEE. V dropped 2 bases and J dropped 5 bases, with 10 bases sitting between them. The CDR3 is 13 amino acids.

This clone came up a few times. The rearrangement links TRBV7-9 to TRBJ1-1, with D possibly being TRBD1 (6 bases). This CDR3 spans 14 amino acids. V gave up 11 bases and J gave up 0 bases, with 16 bases separating them. The V gene's germline CDR1 is SEHNR and CDR2 FQNEAQ (reference sequence). The CDR3 DNA sequence: TGTGCCGCCCTAGGGGGAGCTATGAACACTGAAGCTTTCTTT. Encoded protein: CAALGGAMNTEAFF.

The chain recombines TRBV28 with TRBJ2-3; D perhaps matches TRBD2 (5 bases). The CDR3 loop spans 15 amino acids. V lost 7 bases, J lost 2 bases, and 16 bases lay in between. Germline assignment: CDR1 MDHEN and CDR2 SYDVKM. CDR3 DNA: TGTGCCAGCACGTTCGGGGAATTTCTCACAGATACGCAGTATTTT. Its translation is CASTFGEFLTDTQYF.

The chain employs TRBV30 and TRBJ1-6; D perhaps matches TRBD1 (5 bases). V dropped 0 bases and J dropped 2 bases, with 17 bases sitting between them. Germline CDR1 is GTSNPN and CDR2 is SVGIG (reference sequence). The CDR3 runs 18 residues. CDR3 bases: TGTGCCTGGAGTGTACGGGGGGGGAGGGCCCCCTATAATTCACCCCTCCACTTT. Its translation is CAWSVRGGRAPYNSPLHF.

This clone has just one count. This chain connects TRBV5-1 to TRBJ2-3; D is uncertain. Germline V CDR1 and CDR2: SGHRS, YFSETQ. V dropped 2 bases and J dropped 4 bases, with 8 bases sitting between them. The CDR3 is 13 residues long. The DNA of the CDR3 is TGCGCCAGCAGCTTCAGGTTGGCAGATACGCAGTATTTT. Its translation: CASSFRLADTQYF. Variable domain in full (rest from reference TRBV5-1 and TRBJ2-3): KAGVTQTPRYLIKTRGQQVTLSCSPISGHRSVSWYQQTPGQGLQFLFEYFSETQRNKGNFPGRFSGRQFSNSRSEMNVSTLELGDSALYLCASSFRLADTQYFGPGTRLTVL.

The chain carries TRBV27 and TRBJ1-5; the D gene is possibly TRBD1 (5 bases). V gave up 1 base and J gave up 2 bases, with 9 bases separating them. The CDR3 covers 15 residues. The germline gives CDR1 MNHEY, CDR2 SMNVEV (reference sequence). CDR3 DNA: TGTGCCAGCAGTTTATTATCGGGGGGCAATCAGCCCCAGCATTTT. Translating it yields CASSLLSGGNQPQHF.

The V and J genes are TRBV4-1 and TRBJ2-2; D unresolved. The CDR3 is 17 residues long. Germline CDR1 and CDR2: MGHRA and YSYEKL. V lost 3 bases to trimming and J lost 5 bases, with 19 bases between them. CDR3 residues: CASSHQALRGSTGELFF. The CDR3, as DNA: TGCGCCAGCAGCCACCAAGCGCTCCGAGGATCAACCGGGGAGCTGTTTTTT.

This clone occurred once. The chain combines TRBV28 with TRBJ2-7; TRBD1 is a possible D gene (6 bases). Trimming stripped 6 bases from V and 0 bases from J, with 18 bases between. The CDR3 extends over 16 amino acids. Germline CDR1 and CDR2: MDHEN and SYDVKM. DNA of the CDR3: TGTGCCAGCAGCTCCCCTCTGGACAGTTTCTCCTACGAGCAGTACTTC. Translating gives CASSSPLDSFSYEQYF.

The chain combines TRBV30 with TRBJ1-2; D is unclear. Germline V gene data show CDR1 as GTSNPN and CDR2 as SVGIG (reference sequence). Trimming removed 4 bases at V and 4 bases at J, with 13 bases between. This CDR3 spans 13 amino acids. CDR3 nucleotide sequence: TGTGCCTGGACCCGGAGGATGGTCTATGGCTACACCTTC. Its protein is CAWTRRMVYGYTF.

J is TRBJ2-1 and V is TRBV6-6; TRBD2 matches 8 bases. This CDR3 has 14 residues. Losses at the gene ends were 6 bases for V and 0 bases for J; bases not matched to a gene: 1. Germline CDR1 is MNHNY and CDR2 is SVGAGI (reference sequence). CDR3 bases: TGTGCCAGCAGACGGGGGGGCTCCTACAATGAGCAGTTCTTC. This gives the protein CASRRGGSYNEQFF.

This sequence joins TRBV7-2 and TRBJ1-2, with D possibly matching TRBD1 (5 bases). Germline values: CDR1 SGHTA, CDR2 FQGNSA. The CDR3 is made up of 14 amino acids. V lost 7 bases to trimming and J lost 7 bases, with 19 bases between them. The CDR3 sequence is CASTPGTPQSGYTF. CDR3 sequence (DNA): TGTGCCAGCACCCCCGGGACTCCTCAGTCTGGCTACACCTTC. The whole variable domain, remainder taken from reference TRBV7-2 and TRBJ1-2, is GAGVSQSPSNKVTEKGKDVELRCDPISGHTALYWYRQSLGQGLEFLIYFQGNSAPDKSGLPSDRFSAERTGGSVSTLTIQRTQQEDSAVYLCASTPGTPQSGYTFGSGTRLTVV.

This sequence joins TRBV6-5 and TRBJ1-1, with 10 nucleotides matching TRBD1. The CDR3 spans 16 residues. V was clipped by 0 bases and J by 6 bases; unmatched bases: 7. CDR1 MNHEY and CDR2 SVGAGI come from the germline V gene. In nucleotides, the CDR3 is TGTGCCAGCAGTTACTCGCTGGACAGGGGGTGGCCTGAAGCTTTCTTT. It specifies CASSYSLDRGWPEAFF.

V gene TRBV7-9 combines with J gene TRBJ1-2; D perhaps matches TRBD1 (5 bases). This CDR3 spans 13 amino acids. The V gene's germline CDR1 is SEHNR and CDR2 FQNEAQ (reference sequence). Deletions cut 4 bases from V and 4 bases from J, with 10 bases between. The CDR3 region is CASSSRQSYGYTF. The CDR3 region has the DNA TGTGCCAGCAGCTCCCGACAGAGCTATGGCTACACCTTC.

The chain has TRBV4-3 and TRBJ1-6, with D possibly being TRBD1 (5 bases). Germline CDR1 is LGHNA and CDR2 is YSLEER. The length of the CDR3 is 15 residues. Trimming cost V 4 bases and J 3 bases, with 10 bases left between them. The CDR3 loop is CASSRDSYYNSPLHF. In nucleotides, the CDR3 is TGCGCCAGCAGCCGCGACAGTTACTATAATTCACCCCTCCACTTT.

The V call is TRBV4-2, the J call TRBJ1-5; the D gene is possibly TRBD1 (5 bases). The ends were cut back, 6 bases at V and 7 bases at J, with 16 bases in the middle. The CDR3 consists of 14 residues. Germline V gene data show CDR1 as LGHNA and CDR2 as YNFKEQ. The CDR3 coding sequence is TGTGCCAGCAGAAAACAGGTCGTTGGGCAGCCCCAGCATTTT. It translates to CASRKQVVGQPQHF.

The chain carries TRBV5-5 and TRBJ1-5; a weak D match, TRBD1 (6 bases). CDR1 and CDR2 from the germline V gene are SGHKS and YYEKEE (reference sequence). The ends were cut back, 0 bases at V and 7 bases at J, with 11 bases in the middle. This CDR3 spans 14 amino acids. The CDR3 loop reads CASSLGGPRQPQHF. In DNA form, the CDR3 reads TGTGCCAGCAGCTTGGGGGGGCCGAGACAGCCCCAGCATTTT.

V and J are TRBV4-1 and TRBJ2-2; the D is unclear. CDR3 length: 11 residues. Germline loops: CDR1 MGHRA, CDR2 YSYEKL. Trimming took off 3 bases at V and 6 bases at J, with 2 bases between the two ends. The CDR3 reads CASSHAGELFF. The CDR3 bases are TGCGCCAGCAGCCACGCCGGGGAGCTGTTTTTT.

The genes are TRBV11-2 and TRBJ1-4; TRBD1 matches at 7 bases. Trimming at V came to 5 bases and at J to 4 bases, leaving 7 bases not matched to a gene. CDR1 is SGHAT and CDR2 is FQNNGV in the germline V gene. The CDR3 sequence is 15 residues long. The CDR3: CASSNRDSFNEKLFF. In nucleotides, the CDR3 is TGTGCCAGCAGCAACCGGGACAGCTTTAATGAAAAACTGTTTTTT.

The V and J genes are TRBV2 and TRBJ2-7; 10 bases are shared with TRBD2. The CDR3 consists of 14 residues. V shed 8 bases, J shed 2 bases, and the junction held 6 bases outside the gene matches. Germline CDR1 and CDR2: SNHLY and FYNNEI. The CDR3 DNA reads as TGTGCCAGCGGGCGGAGCGGGAGGGCCTACGAGCAGTACTTC. Translated, it gives CASGRSGRAYEQYF. Based on the CDR3 plus reference TRBV2 and TRBJ2-7, the full variable domain is EPEVTQTPSHQVTQMGQEVILRCVPISNHLYFYWYRQILGQKVEFLVSFYNNEISEKSEIFDDQFSVERPDGSNFTLKIRSTKLEDSAMYFCASGRSGRAYEQYFGPGTRLTVT.

This clone occurred a few times. The chain uses TRBV18 and TRBJ2-1; D unresolved. CDR1 KGHSH and CDR2 LQKENI come from the germline V gene. Trimming pared 2 bases from V and 0 bases from J, leaving 11 bases between. This CDR3 region has 16 residues. CDR3 sequence reads: CASSPSTVGSYNEQFF. CDR3 coding DNA: TGTGCCAGCTCACCATCAACAGTTGGCTCCTACAATGAGCAGTTCTTC.

The J gene is TRBJ2-3, the V gene TRBV19; TRBD2 is a possible D gene (7 bases). V lost 10 bases to trimming and J lost 7 bases, with 15 bases between them. In germline, CDR1 is LNHDA, CDR2 SQIVND (reference sequence). The CDR3 totals 12 residues. The CDR3: CATKGGLNTQYF. The CDR3 region has the DNA TGTGCCACCAAGGGGGGGCTTAATACGCAGTATTTT.

The chain links TRBV6-5 to TRBJ1-6; D ambiguous. Trimming pared 0 bases from V and 8 bases from J, leaving 8 bases between. The CDR3 is 14 amino acids. CDR1 is MNHEY, CDR2 SVGAGI, per germline. CDR3 loop: CASSYSTWDSPLHF. In nucleotides, the CDR3 is TGTGCCAGCAGTTACTCGACTTGGGATTCACCCCTCCACTTT.

CDR3 in DNA: TGCGCCAGCAGCCAAGAGTCTAGCGGGGGATCCTACGAGCAGTACTTC. It is translated as CASSQESSGGSYEQYF. V gene TRBV4-1 combines with J gene TRBJ2-7, with 10 bases aligning to TRBD2. Germline V gives CDR1 MGHRA, CDR2 YSYEKL. V trimming: 0 bases; J trimming: 1 base; junction bases outside the gene matches: 3. The CDR3 is 16 amino acids.

The chain has TRBV12-2 and TRBJ2-7; TRBD2, the D gene given by the table, was not confirmed from the DNA. TRBV12-2 is an annotated pseudogene. The CDR3 has 12 residues. The chain's CDR3 is CASRFVTYEQYF. CDR3 bases: TGTGCAAGTCGCTTTGTTACCTACGAGCAGTACTTC.